This T cell receptor beta chain came from a study of prognosis after radiotherapy for stage I lung cancer. CDR3 of TCR beta was amplified from genomic DNA via a two-round multiplex PCR. During first-round PCR, primers specific to each TRBV and TRBJ gene were used. From the multiplex PCR reads, TCRdb called clonotypes with MiXCR, one entry per CDR3 protein. This table has some 14,000 distinct CDR3 sequences, around 40% appearing once. Note on this clonotype: Its antigen remains unknown.

Study conclusions and caveats: Median unique TCR clones dropped from around 10,000 to 6,900 after stereotactic body radiation therapy.

This material consisted of PBMCs, taken before or after stereotactic body radiation therapy (not recorded which). This clonotype was sampled from a donor aged 50 or older with non-small cell lung cancer.

The CDR3 nucleotides are TGTGCCAGTAGTTCTCCGGGGTCTCTGTTCTTC. Translation: CASSSPGSLFF. This sequence joins TRBV19 and TRBJ2-1; possible D gene TRBD2, 5 bases. CDR1 and CDR2 (germline): LNHDA, SQIVND (reference sequence). The CDR3 contains 11 residues. V was clipped by 5 bases and J by 15 bases, with 14 bases between them.